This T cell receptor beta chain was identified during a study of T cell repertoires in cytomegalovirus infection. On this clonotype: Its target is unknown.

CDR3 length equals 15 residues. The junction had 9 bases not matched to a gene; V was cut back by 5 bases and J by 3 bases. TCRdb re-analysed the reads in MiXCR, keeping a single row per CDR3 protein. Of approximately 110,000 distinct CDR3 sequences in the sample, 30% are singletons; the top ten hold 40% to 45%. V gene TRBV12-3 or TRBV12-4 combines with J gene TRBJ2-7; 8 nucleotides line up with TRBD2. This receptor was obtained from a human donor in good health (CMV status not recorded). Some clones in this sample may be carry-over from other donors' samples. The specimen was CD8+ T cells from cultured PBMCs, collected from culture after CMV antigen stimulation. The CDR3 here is CASSPRASGLYEQYF. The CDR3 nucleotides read TGTGCCAGCAGTCCCAGGGCTAGCGGGCTCTACGAGCAGTACTTC.